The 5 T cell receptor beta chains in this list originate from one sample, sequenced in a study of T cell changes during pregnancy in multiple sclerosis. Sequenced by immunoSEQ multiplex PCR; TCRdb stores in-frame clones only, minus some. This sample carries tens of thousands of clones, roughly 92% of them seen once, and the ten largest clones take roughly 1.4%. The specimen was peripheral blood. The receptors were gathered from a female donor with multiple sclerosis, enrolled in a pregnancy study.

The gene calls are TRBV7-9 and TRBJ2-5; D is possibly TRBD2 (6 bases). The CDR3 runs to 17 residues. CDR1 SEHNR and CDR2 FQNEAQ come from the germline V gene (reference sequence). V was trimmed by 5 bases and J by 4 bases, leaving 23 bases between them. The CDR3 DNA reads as TGTGCCAGCAGCGCGGGGCGGTCAGCTGGGGGACTAGAGACCCAGTACTTC. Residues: CASSAGRSAGGLETQYF. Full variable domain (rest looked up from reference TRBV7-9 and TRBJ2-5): DTGVSQNPRHKITKRGQNVTFRCDPISEHNRLYWYRQTLGQGPEFLTYFQNEAQLEKSRLLSDRFSAERPKGSFSTLEIQRTEQGDSAMYLCASSAGRSAGGLETQYFGPGTRLLVL.

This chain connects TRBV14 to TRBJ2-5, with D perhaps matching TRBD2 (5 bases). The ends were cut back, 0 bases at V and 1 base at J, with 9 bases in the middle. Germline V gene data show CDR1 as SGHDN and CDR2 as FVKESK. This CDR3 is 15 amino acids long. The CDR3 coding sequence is TGTGCCAGCAGCCAAGACGTGGGGAGCCAAGAGACCCAGTACTTC. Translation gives CASSQDVGSQETQYF.

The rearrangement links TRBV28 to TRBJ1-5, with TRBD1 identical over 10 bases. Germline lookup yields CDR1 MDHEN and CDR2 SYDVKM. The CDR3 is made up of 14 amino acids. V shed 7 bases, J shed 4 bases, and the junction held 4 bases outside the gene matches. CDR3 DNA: TGTGCCAGCAATAAGGACAGGGGGAATCAGCCCCAGCATTTT. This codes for CASNKDRGNQPQHF.

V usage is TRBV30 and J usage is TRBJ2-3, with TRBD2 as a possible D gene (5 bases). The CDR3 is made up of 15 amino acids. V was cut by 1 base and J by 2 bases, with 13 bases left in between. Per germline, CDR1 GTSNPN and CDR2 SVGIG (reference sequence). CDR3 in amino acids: CAWSEGIGVTDTQYF. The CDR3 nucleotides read TGTGCCTGGAGTGAGGGTATCGGGGTCACAGATACGCAGTATTTT. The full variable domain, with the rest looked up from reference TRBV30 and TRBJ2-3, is SQTIHQWPATLVQPVGSPLSLECTVEGTSNPNLYWYRQAAGRGLQLLFYSVGIGQISSEVPQNLSASRPQDRQFILSSKKLLLSDSGFYLCAWSEGIGVTDTQYFGPGTRLTVL.

Here the CDR3 DNA reads TGTGCCAGCAGCCAAGAGCGGAGCCGATACAATGAGCAGTTCTTC. It specifies CASSQERSRYNEQFF. The chain couples TRBV4-2 to TRBJ2-1; no reliable D call. CDR1 and CDR2 from the germline V gene are LGHNA and YNFKEQ. This CDR3 contains 15 residues. Trimming left V 0 bases short and J 4 bases short, with 10 bases between.